The present T cell receptor (beta chain) was sequenced within a study of blood T cell repertoires in COVID-19. In its sample, this clone was seen once. CDR3 length: 15 residues. Trimming left V 3 bases short and J 7 bases short, with 15 bases between. Germline assignment: CDR1 MNHNS and CDR2 SASEGT. The repertoire was sequenced with immunoSEQ multiplex PCR; TCRdb's copy has only in-frame clones and lacks some. The sample holds about 250,000 clones, approximately 86% seen once. The sequenced material came from peripheral blood. The genes are TRBV6-1 and TRBJ1-4; perhaps TRBD1 as D (5 bases). The sequence was collected from a human donor in a cohort sampled during active COVID-19. The CDR3 protein is CASSETAAGVEKLFF. In DNA form, the CDR3 reads TGTGCCAGCAGTGAGACAGCCGCGGGGGTTGAAAAACTGTTTTTT.